These 25 T cell receptor beta chains were sequenced from one sample in a study of cytomegalovirus exposure and HLA in healthy donors. This table comes from immunoSEQ multiplex PCR, and its TCRdb copy is limited to in-frame clones, with some not included. The sample has some 290,000 clones, roughly 88% seen once. The sequencing sample was made of PBMCs. These receptors originate from a man aged 30 to 45 in good health and CMV-seronegative.

The chain carries TRBV6-6 and TRBJ1-5; D ambiguous. Trimming took off 2 bases at V and 0 bases at J, with 5 bases between the two ends. The CDR3 is 14 residues long. In germline, CDR1 is MNHNY, CDR2 SVGAGI (reference sequence). CDR3 sequence reads: CASSYQNSNQPQHF. As DNA, the CDR3 is TGTGCCAGCAGTTACCAGAATAGCAATCAGCCCCAGCATTTT.

This chain links TRBV5-6 with TRBJ1-2; D is possibly TRBD1 (5 bases). CDR3 length equals 15 residues. V was pared by 0 bases and J by 4 bases, with 13 bases between. Germline CDR1 SGHDT, CDR2 YYEEEE. CDR3 bases: TGTGCCAGCAGCTTGGGGAGCCAGGGAGGCTATGGCTACACCTTC. Its protein is CASSLGSQGGYGYTF.

The genes are TRBV7-8 and TRBJ1-2; D gene unclear. CDR1 is SGHVS, CDR2 FQNEAQ, per germline. This CDR3 has 14 amino acids. The V end lost 1 base, the J end lost 4 bases, and 10 bases lay between the germline ends. For the CDR3, the DNA is TGTGCCAGCAGCTTAGGAACGGCGGGCTATGGCTACACCTTC. Protein sequence: CASSLGTAGYGYTF.

Of note for this clone: Other DNA sequences in this specimen translate into the identical CDR3. V usage is TRBV6-5 and J usage is TRBJ1-2; weak D call: TRBD1 (5 bases). V lost 0 bases and J lost 8, with 7 bases in between. The germline V gene encodes CDR1 MNHEY and CDR2 SVGAGI. The CDR3 consists of 12 residues. CDR3 nucleotides: TGTGCCAGCAGTTACTCCGGGGGAGGCTACACCTTC. It translates to CASSYSGGGYTF.

The chain combines TRBV9 with TRBJ1-6; TRBD1 is a possible D gene (6 bases). The CDR3 is made up of 13 amino acids. Germline V gene data show CDR1 as SGDLS and CDR2 as YYNGEE. The V and J ends lost 7 bases and 5 bases respectively, with 10 bases between them. CDR3 coding DNA: TGTGCCAGCCGCAGGACAGATAATTCACCCCTCCACTTT. The encoded protein is CASRRTDNSPLHF.

This clone was seen more than once but under ten times. The chain uses TRBV6-5 and TRBJ1-2, with 7 bases aligning to TRBD1. The germline CDR1 and CDR2 sequences are MNHEY and SVGAGI. V dropped 5 bases and J dropped 4; count of bases not matched to a gene: 7. The CDR3 consists of 14 residues. CDR3 sequence reads: CASSTRGTAYGYTF. CDR3 sequence (DNA): TGTGCCAGCAGTACCCGGGGGACAGCCTATGGCTACACCTTC.

The chain joins TRBV7-9 to TRBJ1-2; 7 bases line up with TRBD1. V was pared by 1 base and J by 8 bases, with 13 bases of the junction left unmatched. The CDR3 has 16 amino acids. Germline assignment: CDR1 SEHNR and CDR2 FQNEAQ (reference sequence). The CDR3 bases are TGTGCCAGCAGCTTAGTACTTGACAGGGCTTGGGGCGGCTACACCTTC. Translation: CASSLVLDRAWGGYTF.

The rearrangement uses TRBV6-5 and TRBJ2-7, with 7 bases fitting TRBD1. The CDR3 spans 15 residues. V lost 4 bases to trimming and J lost 2 bases; unmatched junction nucleotides: 8. Germline values: CDR1 MNHEY, CDR2 SVGAGI. The CDR3: CASSLDRADAYEQYF. The CDR3 bases are TGTGCCAGCAGTTTAGACAGGGCAGACGCCTACGAGCAGTACTTC.

The chain has TRBV5-5 and TRBJ2-7, with 8 bases lining up with TRBD1. The CDR3 length is 13 residues. V lost 4 bases, J lost 4 bases, and 4 bases stayed unmatched. Germline V gives CDR1 SGHKS, CDR2 YYEKEE (reference sequence). CDR3 in amino acids: CASSVDRGYEQYF. The CDR3 nucleotides read TGTGCCAGCAGCGTAGACAGGGGATACGAGCAGTACTTC.

The gene calls are TRBV27 and TRBJ2-7, with D possibly matching TRBD1 (6 bases). This CDR3 spans 17 amino acids. Germline CDR1 MNHEY, CDR2 SMNVEV (reference sequence). V was shortened by 3 bases and J by 0 bases, with 18 bases between the two germline ends. The CDR3 loop is CASSLVLPRGASYEQYF. The CDR3, as DNA: TGTGCCAGCAGTTTGGTACTACCCAGGGGAGCCTCCTACGAGCAGTACTTC.

This clone occurred once. CDR3 in amino acids: CATSRGFNNEKLFF. DNA for the CDR3: TGTGCCACCTCACGGGGGTTCAATAATGAAAAACTGTTTTTT. The chain employs TRBV6-5 and TRBJ1-4; tentatively, D is TRBD1 (5 bases). Germline V gives CDR1 MNHEY, CDR2 SVGAGI. V was cut by 10 bases and J by 4 bases, with 16 bases left in between. The CDR3 covers 14 residues.

V is TRBV27 and J is TRBJ1-5; no definite D call. Germline V lookup: CDR1 MNHEY, CDR2 SMNVEV (reference sequence). Trimming removed 6 bases from V and 5 bases from J, with 11 bases in between. The length of the CDR3 is 13 residues. In DNA, the CDR3 is TGTGCCAGCAGCAGACATTCACATCAGCCCCAGCATTTT. Encoded protein: CASSRHSHQPQHF.

The V and J genes are TRBV5-1 and TRBJ2-2; TRBD1 matches 10 bases. The CDR3 contains 16 residues. The J segment lost 0 bases and the V segment lost 4 bases, leaving 3 bases of the junction unmatched. Per germline, CDR1 SGHRS and CDR2 YFSETQ. CDR3 nucleotide sequence: TGCGCCAGCAGCCCGACAGGGGGCCCGAACACCGGGGAGCTGTTTTTT. Translating gives CASSPTGGPNTGELFF.

Only a few counts were recorded for this clone. A single base is all that separates this from a far larger clone, so a read error is likely. The same CDR3 arises from other DNA sequences in this sample as well. The chain is built from TRBV7-9 and TRBJ2-1; 12 bases map to TRBD2. The germline gives CDR1 SEHNR, CDR2 FQNEAQ (reference sequence). With 5 bases clipped from V and 4 bases from J, the junction kept 6 bases outside the gene matches. The CDR3 loop spans 16 amino acids. Written as DNA, the CDR3 is TGTGCCAGCAGCCAAGACACTAGCGGGGGGTACAATGAGCAGTTCTTC. This gives the protein CASSQDTSGGYNEQFF.

The chain has TRBV2 and TRBJ1-1, with D perhaps TRBD1 (5 bases). V was cut by 0 bases and J by 0 bases, with 17 bases left in between. The CDR3 has 18 residues. Looked up from germline, CDR1 is SNHLY and CDR2 is FYNNEI. CDR3 sequence (DNA): TGTGCCAGCAGTGAAGCTTTTAGGGGTACGTTGCTGAACACTGAAGCTTTCTTT. This sequence encodes CASSEAFRGTLLNTEAFF.

The CDR3 sequence: CASSESKKSSYNEQFF. DNA of the CDR3: TGTGCCAGCAGTGAATCCAAGAAGAGCTCCTACAATGAGCAGTTCTTC. The chain employs TRBV25-1 and TRBJ2-1; D gene uncertain. This CDR3 has 16 residues. The V and J ends lost 1 base and 0 bases respectively, with 10 bases between them. Germline CDR1 reads MGHDK; CDR2 reads SYGVNS.

V and J are TRBV6-6 and TRBJ1-4; D not certain. This CDR3 region has 13 residues. Deletions cut 5 bases from V and 8 bases from J, with 12 bases between. The germline gives CDR1 MNHNY, CDR2 SVGAGI (reference sequence). The chain's CDR3 is CASSTGESEKLFF. CDR3 DNA sequence: TGTGCCAGCAGTACGGGAGAATCGGAAAAACTGTTTTTT.

The rearrangement joins TRBV5-5 to TRBJ1-2; D may be TRBD1 (6 bases). From germline, CDR1 is SGHKS and CDR2 YYEKEE (reference sequence). The CDR3 spans 16 residues. V lost 3 bases to trimming and J lost 5 bases, with 20 bases between them. The CDR3 nucleotides read TGTGCCAGCAGCTCGGAGCGGGGGCAGGGGTTTTATGGCTACACCTTC. Its protein is CASSSERGQGFYGYTF.

V usage is TRBV5-1 and J usage is TRBJ2-3, with 7 bases lining up with TRBD2. The V segment lost 4 bases and the J segment 2 bases; nucleotides outside the gene matches: 7. The CDR3 has 15 residues. The germline V gene has CDR1 SGHRS and CDR2 YFSETQ. The DNA for the CDR3 is TGCGCCAGCAGCAGGCTAGCGGCGGTCACAGATACGCAGTATTTT. It yields the protein CASSRLAAVTDTQYF.

The chain links TRBV6-1 to TRBJ2-7; 8 bases are a match to TRBD1. The junction had 2 bases not matched to a gene; V was cut back by 2 bases and J by 2 bases. Germline loops: CDR1 MNHNS, CDR2 SASEGT. CDR3 length: 14 amino acids. The DNA of the CDR3 is TGTGCCAGCAGTGAATGGACAGGGCCCTACGAGCAGTACTTC. Translating gives CASSEWTGPYEQYF.

In its sample, this clone was seen once. This chain connects TRBV4-2 to TRBJ1-1; 7 bases agree with TRBD1. With V trimmed by 4 bases and J by 4 bases, 6 bases remained unmatched. Germline-derived CDR1 and CDR2 are LGHNA and YNFKEQ. CDR3 length equals 14 residues. The CDR3 is CASSRRDRITEAFF. The CDR3, as DNA: TGTGCCAGCAGCCGCCGGGACAGAATCACTGAAGCTTTCTTT.

The CDR3 nucleotides read TGTGCCAGCAGCTTAGACCCGACTAGGGGATCCACCCAGTACTTC. This sequence encodes CASSLDPTRGSTQYF. This sequence joins TRBV11-2 and TRBJ2-5, with a possible D match to TRBD2 (6 bases). Between the trimmed V and J ends, which lost 0 bases and 8 bases, there was a span of 16 bases. The CDR3 has 15 residues. The V gene's germline CDR1 is SGHAT and CDR2 FQNNGV. Drawing the rest from reference TRBV11-2 and TRBJ2-5, the complete variable domain is EAGVAQSPRYKIIEKRQSVAFWCNPISGHATLYWYQQILGQGPKLLIQFQNNGVVDDSQLPKDRFSAERLKGVDSTLKIQPAKLEDSAVYLCASSLDPTRGSTQYFGPGTRLLVL.

This clone was seen a single time. The J gene is TRBJ1-1, the V gene TRBV6-1; TRBD1 matches 9 bases. V dropped 7 bases and J dropped 4; count of bases not matched to a gene: 7. CDR1 is MNHNS and CDR2 is SASEGT in the germline V gene. This CDR3 is built from 14 residues. The CDR3 here is CASNYRGHGTEAFF. The CDR3 bases are TGTGCCAGCAACTACAGGGGGCACGGCACTGAAGCTTTCTTT.

This clone was counted a few times. The chain couples TRBV6-5 to TRBJ1-6, with 8 bases aligning to TRBD1. The trim removed 8 bases at V and 7 bases at J, leaving 10 bases unmatched. CDR1 and CDR2 from the germline V gene are MNHEY and SVGAGI. This CDR3 contains 15 residues. CDR3 sequence: CASGIGQGGNSPLHF. The DNA for the CDR3 is TGTGCCAGCGGTATAGGACAGGGAGGAAATTCACCCCTCCACTTT.

For this clone: Other DNA sequences in the same sample also yield this CDR3. This chain connects TRBV7-9 to TRBJ2-1; D unresolved. The CDR3 is made up of 12 amino acids. CDR1 and CDR2 from the germline V gene are SEHNR and FQNEAQ (reference sequence). The V end lost 5 bases, the J end lost 10 bases, and 12 bases lay between the germline ends. The CDR3 DNA reads as TGTGCCAGCAGCCCCCCAGGCTGGGAGCAGTTCTTC. Residues: CASSPPGWEQFF.